The T cell receptor (beta chain) under discussion was sequenced for a study of blood T cell repertoires in COVID-19. Study-wide background: Samples of COVID-19 (acute and convalescent) were obtained from the United States, Italy and Spain. T cells, B-cell-depleted T cells, or PBMCs supplied cDNA or gDNA.

Using immunoSEQ multiplex PCR, the repertoire was profiled, and TCRdb retains in-frame clones only, with some absent. The repertoire has around 250,000 clones, 70% to 90% of them found once; the top ten carry roughly 5%. This receptor was taken from a middle-aged man with active or convalescent COVID-19. Sequencing input: peripheral blood.

DNA for the CDR3: TGCGCCAGCAGCGGTGGACAGGATAATTCACCCCTCCACTTT. This translates into CASSGGQDNSPLHF. J is TRBJ1-6 and V is TRBV5-1, with TRBD1 matching over 7 bases. V lost 4 bases, J lost 5 bases, and 3 bases stayed unmatched. Germline V gene lookup returns CDR1 SGHRS and CDR2 YFSETQ. The CDR3 has 14 amino acids.